The sequence of this T cell receptor beta chain was determined in a study of shared clonotypes between healthy human individuals. Replicate PCRs run on sorted subsets employed 200 to 250 ng DNA, some 33,000 T cell genomes. Here immunoSEQ multiplex PCR was the method, and the copy in TCRdb shows in-frame clones only, minus some. This sample has 2.5 million or so clones; over 85% occur once, and the top ten carry roughly 0.13%. This clone was seen only once. The antigen is not known. This CDR3 is 14 amino acids long. Germline V gene sequence: CDR1 SGDLS, CDR2 YYNGEE. V was shortened by 4 bases and J by 2 bases, with 11 bases between the two germline ends. Study results and caveats: Sequencing depth was a factor that was expected to affect clonotype sharing among donors. It was observed that approximately 5% of naive CD4 clonotypes were shared across a few donors.

The TCR was taken from a man in his late teens or twenties in good health. The chain is built from TRBV9 and TRBJ2-3; possibly TRBD1 for D (6 bases). Input material: naive CD4+ T cells sorted from blood. The subset: CD45RA+ positively selected. CDR3 in DNA: TGTGCCAGCAGCCCCTGGGACATCACAGATACGCAGTATTTT. It specifies CASSPWDITDTQYF.